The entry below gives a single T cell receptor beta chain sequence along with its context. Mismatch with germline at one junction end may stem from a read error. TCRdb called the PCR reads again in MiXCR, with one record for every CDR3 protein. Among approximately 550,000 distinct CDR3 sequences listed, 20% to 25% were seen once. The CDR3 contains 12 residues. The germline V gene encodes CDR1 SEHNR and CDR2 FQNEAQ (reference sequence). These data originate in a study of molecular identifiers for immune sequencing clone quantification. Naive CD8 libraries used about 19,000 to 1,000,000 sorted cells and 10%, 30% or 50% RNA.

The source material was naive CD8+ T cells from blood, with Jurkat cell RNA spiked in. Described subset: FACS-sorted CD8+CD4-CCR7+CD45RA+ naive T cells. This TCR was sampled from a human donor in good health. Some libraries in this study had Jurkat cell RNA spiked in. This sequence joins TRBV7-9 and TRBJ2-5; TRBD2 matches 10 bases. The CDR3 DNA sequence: TGTGCCAGCTCTAGCGGGGGAGAGATCCAGTACTTC. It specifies CASSSGGEIQYF.